The 4 T cell receptor beta chains reported below all come from one sample, sequenced in a study of regulatory T cells in long-lasting Graves disease. Documented time point: persistent/refractory GD, antithyroid drugs over 5 years with positive TRAb. PBMC-derived RNA was used for the TCR library. Researchers made TCR beta libraries by using iRepertoire HTBI primers and running Arm-PCR on CDR3 regions. Each CDR3 protein is one row after TCRdb ran MiXCR on the multiplex PCR reads. The sample contains around 460,000 distinct CDR3 sequences, approximately 22% of which appear only once. Sequenced material: peripheral blood mononuclear cells (PBMCs), taken when the disease was refractory, from a patient treated with antithyroid drugs. These TCRs come from a female donor with Graves disease.

The sample holds a few counts of this clonotype. J is TRBJ2-7 and V is TRBV11-2; 8 nucleotides match TRBD1. V trimming: 1 base; J trimming: 5 bases; junction bases outside the gene matches: 7. CDR1 is SGHAT, CDR2 FQNNGV, per germline. This CDR3 region has 15 residues. The CDR3 region has the DNA TGTGCCAGCAGCTTAGCGGACAGGGCAGTCAACGAGCAGTACTTC. Translating it yields CASSLADRAVNEQYF.

This clonotype has ten or more counts. This chain uses TRBV12-3 or TRBV12-4 with TRBJ2-2, with TRBD2 identical over 13 bases. Germline trimming cut 4 bases from V and 6 bases from J; bases unmatched to any gene: 2. The CDR3 length is 15 residues. CDR3 amino acids: CASSWTSGSSGELFF. In nucleotides, the CDR3 is TGTGCCAGCAGTTGGACTAGCGGGAGTTCCGGGGAGCTGTTTTTT.

V is TRBV5-4 and J is TRBJ2-4; perhaps TRBD1 as D (6 bases). The CDR3 runs 17 residues. V was pared by 3 bases and J by 8 bases, with 24 bases between. CDR1 SGHNT and CDR2 YYREEE come from the germline V gene (reference sequence). CDR3 coding DNA: TGTGCCAGCAGCTCCGAAGGTGGTTGGGGGCTAACGTACATTCAGTACTTC. Amino acid sequence: CASSSEGGWGLTYIQYF.

In its sample, this clonotype was seen many times. The rearrangement uses TRBV6-4 and TRBJ1-1; tentatively, D is TRBD1 (5 bases). CDR1 is MRHNA, CDR2 SNTAGT, per germline. CDR3 size: 12 residues. The V end lost 5 bases, the J end lost 8 bases, and 12 bases lay between the germline ends. The CDR3 coding sequence is TGTGCCAGCAGTCGTTCGGGGGTAGAAGCTTTCTTT. Its protein product is CASSRSGVEAFF.